This T cell receptor beta chain is drawn from a study of blood T cell repertoires in COVID-19. Across the whole study: Samples of COVID-19 (acute and convalescent) were obtained from the United States, Italy and Spain. T cells, B-cell-depleted T cells, or PBMCs provided the cDNA or gDNA that served as material.

Original processing notes: Nucleated cell number was recorded as an estimate derived from reference gene primer amplification. Sequencing was performed with immunoSEQ multiplex PCR; in TCRdb, only in-frame clones are kept and a portion is missing. V, J and clone size reflect that table, while D and trimming were determined from the DNA. The table lists a few hundred thousand clones, roughly 90% of them singletons, with 1% to 1.5% in the top ten. Specimen: peripheral blood. This receptor was obtained from a man aged 40-49 years with acute or convalescent COVID-19.

The CDR3 DNA sequence: TGTGCCAGCAGCGAGTACAGGGGAACGAACACCGGGGAGCTGTTTTTT. It is translated as CASSEYRGTNTGELFF. The J gene is TRBJ2-2, the V gene TRBV7-9; TRBD1 matches at 7 bases. Unmatched junction bases numbered 6, after V lost 5 bases and J lost 0 bases. Germline V gene sequence: CDR1 SEHNR, CDR2 FQNEAQ (reference sequence). CDR3 length: 16 residues.